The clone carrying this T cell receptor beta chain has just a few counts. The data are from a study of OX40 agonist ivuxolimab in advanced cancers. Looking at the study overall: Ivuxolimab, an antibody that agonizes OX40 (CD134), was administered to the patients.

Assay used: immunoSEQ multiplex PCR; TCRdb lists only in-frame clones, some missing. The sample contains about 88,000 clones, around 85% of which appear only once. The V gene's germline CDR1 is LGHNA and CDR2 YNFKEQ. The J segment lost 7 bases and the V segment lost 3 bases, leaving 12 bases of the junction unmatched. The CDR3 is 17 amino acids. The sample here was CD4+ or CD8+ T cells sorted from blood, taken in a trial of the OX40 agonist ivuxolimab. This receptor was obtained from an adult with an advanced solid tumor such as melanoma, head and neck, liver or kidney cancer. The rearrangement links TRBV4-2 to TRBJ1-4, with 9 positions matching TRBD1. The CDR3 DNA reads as TGTGCCAGCAGCCAGGACGCCACAGGGGGCGCCAGTGAAAAACTGTTTTTT. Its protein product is CASSQDATGGASEKLFF.